The 6 T cell receptor delta chains presented below share a single source sample, sequenced in a study of γδ T cells in repeated Plasmodium falciparum infection. Bulk repertoires came from Vgamma9/Vdelta2+ or Vdelta2-negative gammadelta T cells flow-sorted from PBMC. TCRdb reprocessed the multiplex PCR reads using CATT. The table shows 45,000 to 70,000 delta-chain clones, with around 1.8% occurring only once. The sequenced sample was gamma-delta T cells from blood. These receptor sequences come from a pool of human donors (malaria-infected and uninfected, not separated).

A few counts support this clone. This likely reflects a read error, since a far larger clone is one base away. Different DNA sequences within this sample yield the same CDR3. The chain joins TRDV3 to TRDJ1, with 10 bases that match TRDD3. With V trimmed by 1 base and J by 0 bases, 17 bases remained unmatched. Germline CDR1 reads TVYSNPD; CDR2 reads GDNSRS (reference sequence). The CDR3 is made up of 19 amino acids. CDR3 coding DNA: TGTGCCTTTAATCCCCGGGGGATACGGGCCTCCGGGGACACCGATAAACTCATCTTT. Its protein is CAFNPRGIRASGDTDKLIF.

Concerning this clone itself: TCRdb records a much larger clone's protein for this DNA, with a difference at residue 4 that likely arises from a read error; the protein given is the translation of the DNA. The chain is built from TRDV2 and TRDJ1; 7 bases align to TRDD3. TCRdb gives no J gene; it was assigned here by matching the DNA to germline. The CDR3 is 17 residues long. CDR1 and CDR2 from the germline V gene are GEAIGNYY and EKD. CDR3 bases: TGTGCCTGTGGCACCCTGGGGGGCCAGTTCTACACCGATAAACTCATCTTT. This sequence encodes CACGTLGGQFYTDKLIF.

This clone has just a few counts. The mismatch at residue 6 between this DNA's translation and the TCRdb protein of a much larger clone likely reflects a read error; the protein shown is translated from the DNA. J is TRDJ1 and V is TRDV3, with 9 bases identical to TRDD3. The germline gives CDR1 TVYSNPD, CDR2 GDNSRS (reference sequence). This CDR3 region has 19 residues. The CDR3, as DNA: TGTGCCCTTAGTGGGTGCTGGGGGGATACCACGCCCTACGCCGATAAACTCATCTTT. Translating gives CALSGCWGDTTPYADKLIF.

Details on this clone: The protein TCRdb gives is from a much larger clone and does not agree with this DNA's translation at residue 19, likely a read error; the protein shown here comes from the DNA. The chain has TRDV1 and TRDJ1, with 13 bases fitting TRDD3. TCRdb leaves out the J gene; it was filled in here by matching the DNA to germline. Germline CDR1 reads TSWWSYY; CDR2 reads QGS. The V gene end was trimmed by 0 bases and the J gene end by 9 bases; junction bases not matched to a gene: 31. This CDR3 is built from 24 residues. CDR3 protein: CALGELVPFLLTGGYDNHKIQLIF. The CDR3, as DNA: TGTGCTCTTGGGGAACTGGTCCCCTTCCTACTTACTGGGGGATACGATAACCACAAGATTCAACTCATCTTT.

This clone was observed a few times. This DNA's translation differs at residue 4 from TCRdb's protein, which comes from a much larger clone; a read error is likely, and the protein shown is translated from the DNA. J is TRDJ1 and V is TRDV1, with D perhaps given as TRDD2 or TRDD3 (8 bases each). Assignment of the J gene here rests on matching the DNA to germline, because TCRdb gives none. Germline CDR1 is TSWWSYY and CDR2 is QGS. The CDR3 contains 22 residues. Trimming took 8 bases from V and 2 from J, leaving 39 bases between them. The CDR3 DNA sequence: TGTGCTCTTAGGCCACCAAGCCTTCCTATGGTACTGGGGGGGTCCACGACCGATAAACTCATCTTT. Its translation is CALRPPSLPMVLGGSTTDKLIF.

This clone was observed at least ten times. A far bigger clonotype differs at one base, so this is likely a read error. Other nucleotide sequences in the sample specify the same CDR3. The chain links TRDV1 to TRDJ1; D remains unclear. The CDR3 loop spans 18 amino acids. Germline assignment: CDR1 TSWWSYY and CDR2 QGS. With 3 bases removed from V and 4 bases from J, the gap between germline ends came to 24 bases. The CDR3 coding sequence is TGTGCTCTTGGGGATCGGAGGAGCTGCACACCTATAATCGATAAACTCATCTTT. As protein: CALGDRRSCTPIIDKLIF.